The subject of this entry is one TCR beta chain. Original data processing: Amplification from reference gene primers served as the basis for estimated nucleated cell counts. Clones were sequenced by immunoSEQ multiplex PCR, and TCRdb holds only the in-frame ones, with some missing. V and J calls and clone size are copied from that table; D and trimming were computed from the DNA. The table includes 150,000 to 160,000 clones, 80% detected once. The ends were cut back, 2 bases at V and 5 bases at J, with 15 bases in the middle. The CDR3 is made up of 15 amino acids. Looked up from germline, CDR1 is LGHDT and CDR2 is YNNKEL (reference sequence). The data were taken from a study of blood T cell repertoires in COVID-19. For the study at large: The United States, Italy and Spain were the sources of the acute and convalescent COVID-19 samples. T cells, B-cell-depleted T cells, or PBMCs supplied cDNA or gDNA.

The sample comprised peripheral blood. The gene calls are TRBV3-1 (or the pseudogene TRBV3-2) and TRBJ2-5, with D maybe TRBD2 (5 bases). The source is a man aged 55 to 70 with acute or convalescent COVID-19. The CDR3 protein is CASSQLGLTAETQYF. CDR3 coding DNA: TGTGCCAGCAGCCAACTCGGACTCACAGCGGAGACCCAGTACTTC.